This T cell receptor (beta chain) is drawn from a study of technical replicates of blood from a few donors. V was shortened by 0 bases and J by 1 base, with 10 bases between the two germline ends. This CDR3 contains 17 residues. Per the germline V gene, CDR1 is MGHRA and CDR2 is YSYEKL. The table came from immunoSEQ multiplex PCR; TCRdb's copy has only in-frame clones and leaves some out. This sample has about 88,000 clones, with approximately 90% found just once. Specimen: T cells isolated from PBMCs. The rearrangement joins TRBV4-1 to TRBJ2-6, with unresolved D. The receptor's source is a human donor in good health. As DNA, the CDR3 is TGCGCCAGCAGCCAAGATTGGCCCGAATCTGGGGCCAACGTCCTGACTTTC. It codes for CASSQDWPESGANVLTF.